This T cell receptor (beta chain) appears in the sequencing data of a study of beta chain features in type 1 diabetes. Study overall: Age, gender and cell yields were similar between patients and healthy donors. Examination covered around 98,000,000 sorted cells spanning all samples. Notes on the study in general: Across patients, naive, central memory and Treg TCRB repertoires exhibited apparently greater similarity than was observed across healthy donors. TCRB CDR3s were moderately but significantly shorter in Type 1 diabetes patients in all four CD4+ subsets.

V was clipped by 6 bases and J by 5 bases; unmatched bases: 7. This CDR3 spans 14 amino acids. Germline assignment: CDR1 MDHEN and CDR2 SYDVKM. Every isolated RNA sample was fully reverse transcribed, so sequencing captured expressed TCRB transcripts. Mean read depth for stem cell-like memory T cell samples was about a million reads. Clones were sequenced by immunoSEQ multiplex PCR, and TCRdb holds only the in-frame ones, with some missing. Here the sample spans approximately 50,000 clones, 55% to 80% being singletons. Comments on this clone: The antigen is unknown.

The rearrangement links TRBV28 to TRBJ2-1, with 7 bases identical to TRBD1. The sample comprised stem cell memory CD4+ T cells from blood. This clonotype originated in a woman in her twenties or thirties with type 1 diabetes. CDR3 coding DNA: TGTGCCAGCAGCCTATACAGGGGAGACAATGAGCAGTTCTTC. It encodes CASSLYRGDNEQFF.